Listed below are T cell receptor beta chains from one sample, sequenced in a study of type 1 regulatory T cells. TCRdb re-called the reads with MiXCR, one entry per CDR3 protein. The sample holds 55,000 to 65,000 distinct CDR3 sequences, 60% to 65% seen once. Antigens for these TCRs are unknown. Sequences were obtained from cultured non-Tr1 T cells, either the whole culture or a sorted T cell fraction (not recorded which). These receptor sequences come from a human donor in good health. Each CDR3 is given with its conserved first and last residue. Fields, in order: D gene, J gene, V gene, clone size, CDR3 protein, CDR3 DNA. A D gene is named only where the DNA matches it firmly. Size is stated for part of the rows, as once, few or many counts, or as a class when the clone is expanded.

D: TRBD1
J: TRBJ2-7
V: TRBV20-1
size: -
CDR3: CSARDRVGNEQYF
DNA: TGCAGTGCGCGGGACAGGGTAGGAAACGAGCAGTACTTC

D: TRBD1
J: TRBJ2-4
V: TRBV27
size: -
CDR3: CASSVQGAKNIQYF
DNA: TGTGCCAGCAGTGTACAGGGGGCCAAAAACATTCAGTACTTC

D: -
J: TRBJ1-4
V: TRBV18
size: -
CDR3: CASSRDIVTNEKLFF
DNA: TGTGCCAGCTCACGCGACATCGTGACTAATGAAAAACTGTTTTTT

D: TRBD2
J: TRBJ2-7
V: TRBV10-3
size: few
CDR3: CALGTSGTYEQYF
DNA: TGTGCCCTTGGGACTAGCGGAACCTACGAGCAGTACTTC

D: -
J: TRBJ1-3
V: TRBV4-2
size: -
CDR3: CASSQDDGGLGGNTIYF
DNA: TGTGCCAGCAGCCAAGATGACGGAGGGCTCGGGGGAAACACCATATATTTT

D: -
J: TRBJ2-5
V: TRBV27
size: -
CDR3: CASSFWSGVQETQYF
DNA: TGTGCCAGCAGTTTTTGGTCAGGGGTCCAAGAGACCCAGTACTTC

D: TRBD2
J: TRBJ2-4
V: TRBV7-8
size: -
CDR3: CASSLGASGPGAKNIQYF
DNA: TGTGCCAGCAGCTTAGGGGCTAGCGGGCCTGGGGCCAAAAACATTCAGTACTTC

D: -
J: TRBJ2-4
V: TRBV9
size: -
CDR3: CASSVEGGDRLTKNIQYF
DNA: TGTGCCAGCAGCGTAGAGGGAGGTGACAGGTTAACCAAAAACATTCAGTACTTC

D: TRBD1
J: TRBJ2-5
V: TRBV9
size: -
CDR3: CASSPDRGRGGYETQYF
DNA: TGTGCCAGCAGCCCAGACAGGGGGCGCGGGGGTTATGAGACCCAGTACTTC

D: TRBD2
J: TRBJ2-5
V: TRBV20-1
size: -
CDR3: CSAHDGGGETQYF
DNA: TGCAGTGCTCACGACGGGGGGGGGGAGACCCAGTACTTC

D: TRBD1
J: TRBJ1-3
V: TRBV7-2
size: -
CDR3: CASSFSLQGGNTIYF
DNA: TGTGCCAGCAGCTTTTCATTGCAGGGGGGCAACACCATATATTTT

D: -
J: TRBJ1-1
V: TRBV6-5
size: -
CDR3: CASSRRLTGHENTEAFF
DNA: TGTGCCAGCAGTCGGCGATTGACGGGCCATGAGAACACTGAAGCTTTCTTT

D: -
J: TRBJ1-2
V: TRBV4-1
size: -
CDR3: CASSPKDGPPAQGYTF
DNA: TGCGCCAGCAGCCCCAAGGACGGGCCCCCTGCTCAGGGCTACACCTTC

D: -
J: TRBJ1-5
V: TRBV20-1
size: few
CDR3: CSAQEFISNQPQHF
DNA: TGCAGTGCTCAGGAATTCATTAGCAATCAGCCCCAGCATTTT

D: TRBD1
J: TRBJ2-1
V: TRBV12-3/TRBV12-4
size: once
CDR3: CASRRTGRADEQFF
DNA: TGTGCCAGTAGACGGACAGGCCGCGCGGATGAGCAGTTCTTC

D: -
J: TRBJ2-3
V: TRBV7-2
size: -
CDR3: CASSLAQRDTQYF
DNA: TGTGCCAGCAGCTTAGCGCAGCGGGATACGCAGTATTTT

D: -
J: TRBJ2-2
V: TRBV7-2
size: -
CDR3: CASSLGRNTGELFF
DNA: TGTGCCAGCAGCTTGGGGAGAAACACCGGGGAGCTGTTTTTT

D: -
J: TRBJ1-3
V: TRBV12-3/TRBV12-4
size: once
CDR3: CASTVRPPDTGNTIYF
DNA: TGTGCCAGCACCGTCAGACCCCCCGACACTGGAAACACCATATATTTT

D: TRBD2
J: TRBJ2-7
V: TRBV11-2
size: -
CDR3: CASSSKLAWSSYEQYF
DNA: TGTGCCAGCAGCTCTAAACTAGCGTGGAGCTCCTACGAGCAGTACTTC

D: -
J: TRBJ1-6
V: TRBV27
size: -
CDR3: CASSFLRDSPLHF
DNA: TGTGCCAGCAGTTTTCTTAGAGATTCACCCCTCCACTTT

D: -
J: TRBJ2-3
V: TRBV7-9
size: -
CDR3: CASTGGGTSTDTQYF
DNA: TGTGCCAGCACCGGTGGCGGAACTAGCACAGATACGCAGTATTTT

D: TRBD2
J: TRBJ2-2
V: TRBV28
size: -
CDR3: CASSLRAGGPVTGELFF
DNA: TGTGCCAGCAGTTTACGAGCGGGAGGGCCGGTCACCGGGGAGCTGTTTTTT

D: -
J: TRBJ2-5
V: TRBV5-1
size: few
CDR3: CASSLVRVNQETQYF
DNA: TGCGCCAGCAGCTTGGTTAGGGTCAACCAAGAGACCCAGTACTTC

D: -
J: TRBJ2-2
V: TRBV7-9
size: -
CDR3: CASSLYRDNTGELFF
DNA: TGTGCCAGCAGCTTGTACAGGGACAACACCGGGGAGCTGTTTTTT

D: TRBD2
J: TRBJ2-1
V: TRBV7-7
size: -
CDR3: CASSLNPSGSGNEQFF
DNA: TGTGCCAGCAGCTTAAATCCGAGCGGGAGCGGCAATGAGCAGTTCTTC

D: -
J: TRBJ1-1
V: TRBV20-1
size: -
CDR3: CSAIQNGAFF
DNA: TGCAGTGCTATACAGAATGGGGCTTTCTTT

D: -
J: TRBJ2-7
V: TRBV20-1
size: -
CDR3: CSAWPGDSYEQYF
DNA: TGCAGTGCTTGGCCGGGAGACTCCTACGAGCAGTACTTC

D: -
J: TRBJ1-5
V: TRBV29-1
size: few
CDR3: CSLKRDQPQHF
DNA: TGCAGCCTGAAACGGGATCAGCCCCAGCATTTT

D: TRBD2
J: TRBJ2-1
V: TRBV11-3
size: -
CDR3: CASSSLVAGLNEQFF
DNA: TGTGCCAGCAGCTCGTTGGTAGCGGGACTCAATGAGCAGTTCTTC

D: -
J: TRBJ1-2
V: TRBV3-1
size: -
CDR3: CASSQLADFYGYTF
DNA: TGTGCCAGCAGCCAGTTGGCCGATTTTTATGGCTACACCTTC

D: TRBD2
J: TRBJ2-7
V: TRBV20-1
size: -
CDR3: CSATRAGGLPYEQYF
DNA: TGCAGTGCAACCCGGGCGGGGGGACTTCCCTACGAGCAGTACTTC

D: TRBD2
J: TRBJ2-5
V: TRBV24-1
size: few
CDR3: CATSDPGSGRAQETQYF
DNA: TGTGCCACCAGTGATCCCGGTAGCGGGAGAGCTCAAGAGACCCAGTACTTC

D: TRBD1
J: TRBJ1-5
V: TRBV6-6
size: -
CDR3: CASSYMGQTSNQPQHF
DNA: TGTGCCAGCAGTTACATGGGACAGACTTCAAATCAGCCCCAGCATTTT

D: TRBD1
J: TRBJ2-7
V: TRBV10-3
size: -
CDR3: CAISPGQGVSEQYF
DNA: TGTGCCATCAGTCCGGGACAGGGGGTTAGCGAGCAGTACTTC

D: -
J: TRBJ2-1
V: TRBV15
size: -
CDR3: CATSREDGSSYNEQFF
DNA: TGTGCCACCAGCAGAGAAGACGGGAGCTCCTACAATGAGCAGTTCTTC

D: -
J: TRBJ2-5
V: TRBV4-3
size: -
CDR3: CASSQGQDQETQYF
DNA: TGCGCCAGCAGCCAAGGGCAAGATCAAGAGACCCAGTACTTC

D: -
J: TRBJ1-2
V: TRBV5-1
size: -
CDR3: CASSSGRQNYGYTF
DNA: TGCGCCAGCAGCTCAGGGAGGCAGAACTATGGCTACACCTTC

D: -
J: TRBJ2-3
V: TRBV7-3
size: once
CDR3: CASSYEQDTQYF
DNA: TGTGCCAGCAGCTACGAACAGGATACGCAGTATTTT

D: -
J: TRBJ1-5
V: TRBV2
size: -
CDR3: CASSLGGGNQPQHF
DNA: TGTGCCAGCAGTTTAGGGGGAGGCAATCAGCCCCAGCATTTT

D: -
J: TRBJ1-2
V: TRBV20-1
size: -
CDR3: CSATGSYGYTF
DNA: TGCAGTGCTACAGGTTCCTATGGCTACACCTTC

D: TRBD2
J: TRBJ2-7
V: TRBV20-1
size: few
CDR3: CSARGTSGRNAYEQYF
DNA: TGCAGTGCTAGGGGGACTAGCGGGAGAAACGCCTACGAGCAGTACTTC

D: -
J: TRBJ2-1
V: TRBV29-1
size: -
CDR3: CSVDSSGLYNEQFF
DNA: TGCAGCGTTGACTCCAGCGGGCTTTACAATGAGCAGTTCTTC

D: -
J: TRBJ2-7
V: TRBV10-3
size: -
CDR3: CAISESWASEQYF
DNA: TGTGCCATCAGTGAGTCTTGGGCGAGCGAGCAGTACTTC

D: TRBD2
J: TRBJ2-1
V: TRBV29-1
size: -
CDR3: CSAAGANPGSYNEQFF
DNA: TGCAGCGCGGCGGGAGCAAATCCAGGGTCCTACAATGAGCAGTTCTTC

D: -
J: TRBJ1-5
V: TRBV7-2
size: once
CDR3: CASSLAGPNQPQHF
DNA: TGTGCCAGCAGCTTAGCAGGTCCCAATCAGCCCCAGCATTTT

D: -
J: TRBJ2-1
V: TRBV10-1
size: -
CDR3: CASSEPEMPPFF
DNA: TGCGCCAGCAGTGAGCCCGAAATGCCCCCGTTCTTC

D: -
J: TRBJ2-1
V: TRBV12-3/TRBV12-4
size: few
CDR3: CASRSKPNEQFF
DNA: TGTGCCAGCAGATCCAAACCCAATGAGCAGTTCTTC

D: -
J: TRBJ2-5
V: TRBV3-1
size: -
CDR3: CASSQGTDVETQYF
DNA: TGTGCCAGCAGCCAAGGGACTGATGTTGAGACCCAGTACTTC

D: TRBD2
J: TRBJ2-1
V: TRBV4-1
size: medium-sized
CDR3: CASHQTGGNEQFF
DNA: TGCGCCAGCCACCAAACGGGGGGCAATGAGCAGTTCTTC

D: -
J: TRBJ2-1
V: TRBV5-1
size: -
CDR3: CASSLGTNNEQFF
DNA: TGCGCCAGCAGCTTAGGGACCAACAATGAGCAGTTCTTC

D: TRBD2
J: TRBJ2-3
V: TRBV19
size: -
CDR3: CASRPGLAGGPGTDTQYF
DNA: TGTGCCAGTAGACCGGGACTAGCGGGAGGGCCGGGCACAGATACGCAGTATTTT

D: -
J: TRBJ2-3
V: TRBV18
size: few
CDR3: CASSPTDTQYF
DNA: TGTGCCAGCTCACCAACCGATACGCAGTATTTT

D: -
J: TRBJ2-1
V: TRBV20-1
size: -
CDR3: CSARGGTNSYNEQFF
DNA: TGCAGTGCTAGAGGGGGGACCAACTCCTACAATGAGCAGTTCTTC

D: -
J: TRBJ2-3
V: TRBV15
size: medium-sized
CDR3: CATSRGGWGGGNTDTQYF
DNA: TGTGCCACCAGCAGAGGGGGGTGGGGAGGGGGCAACACAGATACGCAGTATTTT

D: TRBD2
J: TRBJ2-1
V: TRBV7-8
size: -
CDR3: CASTPPGLAGVGEQFF
DNA: TGTGCCAGCACCCCCCCCGGTCTAGCGGGAGTGGGTGAGCAGTTCTTC

D: TRBD2
J: TRBJ2-2
V: TRBV24-1
size: once
CDR3: CATMERETNTGELFF
DNA: TGTGCCACCATGGAGCGGGAGACGAACACCGGGGAGCTGTTTTTT

D: -
J: TRBJ2-3
V: TRBV7-9
size: -
CDR3: CASSYRTETDTQYF
DNA: TGTGCCAGCAGCTACCGGACAGAAACAGATACGCAGTATTTT

D: -
J: TRBJ1-1
V: TRBV29-1
size: -
CDR3: CSVEKSPGAAFF
DNA: TGCAGCGTTGAAAAATCCCCAGGGGCAGCTTTCTTT

D: -
J: TRBJ2-2
V: TRBV7-2
size: -
CDR3: CASSLVIPPGELFF
DNA: TGTGCCAGCAGCTTAGTTATTCCCCCCGGGGAGCTGTTTTTT